The clone carrying this T cell receptor beta chain occurred many times. Its cognate antigen is unknown. The sample comes from a study of blood T cells in healthy people across ages. Study in general: Template switching caught about one barcoded beta molecule for each two T cells. General observations from the study: Observed TCR beta diversity per million T cells went down as age went up. This fall followed a roughly linear course with age.

Combining a sample-barcoded 5' primer with a J-beta primer mix, a second PCR ran for about 7 to 11 cycles. TCRdb processed the 5' RACE reads anew with MiXCR; each CDR3 protein has one entry. The sample contains some 710,000 distinct CDR3 sequences, 22% of which appear only once. The CDR3 contains 17 residues. Germline CDR1 is MDHEN and CDR2 is SYDVKM. With V trimmed by 4 bases and J by 1 base, 10 bases remained unmatched. This chain links TRBV28 with TRBJ2-3, with 8 positions matching TRBD2. Input material: blood. The clonotype originates from a man in his 70s in good health. The CDR3 sequence: CASSSSRGGARTDTQYF. The CDR3 DNA follows: TGTGCCAGCAGTTCGTCACGGGGGGGAGCCCGCACAGATACGCAGTATTTT.